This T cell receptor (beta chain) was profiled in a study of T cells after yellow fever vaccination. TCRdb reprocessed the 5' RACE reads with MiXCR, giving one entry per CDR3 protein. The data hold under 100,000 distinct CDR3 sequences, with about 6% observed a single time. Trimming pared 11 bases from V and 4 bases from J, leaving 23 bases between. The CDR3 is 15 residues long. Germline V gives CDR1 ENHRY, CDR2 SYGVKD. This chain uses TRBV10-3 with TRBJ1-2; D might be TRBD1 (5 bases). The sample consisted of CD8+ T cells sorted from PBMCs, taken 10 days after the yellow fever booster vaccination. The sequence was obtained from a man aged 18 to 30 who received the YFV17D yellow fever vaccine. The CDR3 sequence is CASSPEGKGVYGYTF. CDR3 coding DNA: TGTGCCTCTTCCCCGGAGGGAAAAGGGGTCTATGGCTACACCTTC.